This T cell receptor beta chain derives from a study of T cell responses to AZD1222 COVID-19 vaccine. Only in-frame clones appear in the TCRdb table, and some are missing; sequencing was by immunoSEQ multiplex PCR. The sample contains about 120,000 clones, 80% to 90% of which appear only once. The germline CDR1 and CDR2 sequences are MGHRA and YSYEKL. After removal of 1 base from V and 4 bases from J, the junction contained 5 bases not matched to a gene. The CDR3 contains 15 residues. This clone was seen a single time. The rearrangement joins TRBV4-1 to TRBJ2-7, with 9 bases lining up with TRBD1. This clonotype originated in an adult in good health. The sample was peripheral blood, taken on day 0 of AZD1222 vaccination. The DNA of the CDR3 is TGCGCCAGCAGCCAAGGGACCGGGACAGGGTACGAGCAGTACTTC. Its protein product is CASSQGTGTGYEQYF.